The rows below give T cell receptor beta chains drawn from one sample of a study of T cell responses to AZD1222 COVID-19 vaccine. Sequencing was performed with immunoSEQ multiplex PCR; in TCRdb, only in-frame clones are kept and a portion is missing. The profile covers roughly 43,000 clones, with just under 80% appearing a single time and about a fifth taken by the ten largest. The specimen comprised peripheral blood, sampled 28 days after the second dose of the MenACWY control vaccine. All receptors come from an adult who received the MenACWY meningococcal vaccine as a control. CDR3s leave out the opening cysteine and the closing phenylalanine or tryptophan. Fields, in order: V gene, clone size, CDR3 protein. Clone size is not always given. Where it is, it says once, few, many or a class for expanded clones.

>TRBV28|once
ASSLSRSGSTDEQF
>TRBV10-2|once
ASRDTANYGYT
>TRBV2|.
ASRRLAVRDNEQF
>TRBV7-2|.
ASSPSGPQDTQY
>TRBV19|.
ASSIGTGGGQPQH
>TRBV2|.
ATTLTGVSRGEYGYT
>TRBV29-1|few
SVSNLGGTQH
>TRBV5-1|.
ASSDPGQYTEAF
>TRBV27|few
ASSSGTLVLYEQY
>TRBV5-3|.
ARSIQKRGPPLGGYT
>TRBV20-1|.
SASRPDSGNTIY
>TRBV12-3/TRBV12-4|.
ASSFRAEQPQH
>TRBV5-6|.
ASSLIGQSNEAF
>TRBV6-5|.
ASSPSGTYNEQF
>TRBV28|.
ASKGDTEAF
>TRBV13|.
ASSLRSRGNTIY
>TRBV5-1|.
ASSGGSHQETQY
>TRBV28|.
ASSFDGTGSYGYT
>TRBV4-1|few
ASSQVGLVGGPGGRSYEQY
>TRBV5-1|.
ASSLARGPSNEKLF
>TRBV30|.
AWGQIGPSQY
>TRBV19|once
ASTLGAGPSSTDTQY
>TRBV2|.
ARVGPGAGELF
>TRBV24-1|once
ATSDQPGNTIY
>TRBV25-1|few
ASSKPRGKTDGYT
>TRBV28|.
ASSFLGQHSYNEQF
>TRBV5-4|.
ASSLEDSDTQY
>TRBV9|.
ASSVDLAGGLTDTQY
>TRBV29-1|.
SVRSAGSYEQY
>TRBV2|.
ASSEGRTLNQPQH
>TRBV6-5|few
ATKRDTSYNEQF
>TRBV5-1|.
ASSLRSSGGAQNEQF
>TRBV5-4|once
ASSRLAGSTGELF
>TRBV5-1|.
ASYRDTGRTEAF
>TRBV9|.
ASSLALGGNTEAF
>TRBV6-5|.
ASRGVGSTDTQY
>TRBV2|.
ASRGDRYGYT
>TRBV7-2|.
ASSLGASGRRLGYEQY
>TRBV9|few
ASSVEGQTEAF
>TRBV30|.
AWSVGAARNSPLH
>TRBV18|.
ASSPDTAEAF
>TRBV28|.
ASSAGGDNSPLH
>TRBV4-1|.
ASSPGARTDTQY
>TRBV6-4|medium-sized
ASSARSEGGELF
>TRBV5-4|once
ASSLDQKNYGYT
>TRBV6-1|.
ASSEGGIPGAF
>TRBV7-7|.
ASSLLGRDVDEQF
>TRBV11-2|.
ASSPRPRLARTDTQY
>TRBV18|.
ASSTGTGNQPQH
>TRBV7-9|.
ASSLSLPEAF